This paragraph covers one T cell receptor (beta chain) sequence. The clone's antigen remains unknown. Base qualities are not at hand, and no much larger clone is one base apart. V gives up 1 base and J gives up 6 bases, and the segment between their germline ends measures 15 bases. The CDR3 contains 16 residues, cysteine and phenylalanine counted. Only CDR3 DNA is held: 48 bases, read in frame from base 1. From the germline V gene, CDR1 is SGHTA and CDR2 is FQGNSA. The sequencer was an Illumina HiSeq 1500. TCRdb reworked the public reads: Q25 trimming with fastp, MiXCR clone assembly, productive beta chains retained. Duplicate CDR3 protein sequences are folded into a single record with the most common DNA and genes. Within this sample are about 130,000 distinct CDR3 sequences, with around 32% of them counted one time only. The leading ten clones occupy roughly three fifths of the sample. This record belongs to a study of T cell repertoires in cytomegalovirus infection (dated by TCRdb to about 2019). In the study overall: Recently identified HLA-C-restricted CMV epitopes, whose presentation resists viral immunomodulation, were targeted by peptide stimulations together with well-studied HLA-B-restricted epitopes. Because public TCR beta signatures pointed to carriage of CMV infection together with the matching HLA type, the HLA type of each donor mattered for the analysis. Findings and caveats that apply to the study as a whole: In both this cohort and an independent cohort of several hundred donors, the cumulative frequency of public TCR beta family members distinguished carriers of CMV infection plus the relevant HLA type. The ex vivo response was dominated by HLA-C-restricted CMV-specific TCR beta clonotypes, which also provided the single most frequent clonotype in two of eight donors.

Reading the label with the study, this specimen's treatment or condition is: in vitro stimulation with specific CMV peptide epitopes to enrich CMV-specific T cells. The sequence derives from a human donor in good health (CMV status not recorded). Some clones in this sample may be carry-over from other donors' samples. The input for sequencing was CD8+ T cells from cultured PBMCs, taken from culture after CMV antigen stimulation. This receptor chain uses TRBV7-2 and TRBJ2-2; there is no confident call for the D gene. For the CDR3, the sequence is CASSLVETLEAGELFF. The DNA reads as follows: TGTGCCAGCAGCTTAGTGGAGACTCTAGAAGCCGGGGAGCTGTTTTTT. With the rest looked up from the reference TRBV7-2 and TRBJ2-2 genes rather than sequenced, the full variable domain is GAGVSQSPSNKVTEKGKDVELRCDPISGHTALYWYRQSLGQGLEFLIYFQGNSAPDKSGLPSDRFSAERTGGSVSTLTIQRTQQEDSAVYLCASSLVETLEAGELFFGEGSRLTVL.